This TCR beta chain derives from a study of blood T cell repertoires in COVID-19. Study information: PBMCs, B-cell-depleted T cells, or T cells were the source of the cDNA or gDNA that made up the material.

Profiling relied on immunoSEQ multiplex PCR, and the TCRdb table lists in-frame clones only, not all of them. Of about 75,000 clones listed, around nine tenths were seen once; the top ten hold about 21%. CDR1 and CDR2 from the germline V gene are LNHDA and SQIVND (reference sequence). With V trimmed by 7 bases and J by 4 bases, 2 bases remained unmatched. This CDR3 contains 14 residues. The clonotype comes from a human donor in a cohort sampled during active COVID-19. The chain joins TRBV19 to TRBJ2-1, with 12 bases that match TRBD2. Sequencing was carried out using peripheral blood. The CDR3: CASKTSGSYNEQFF. Here the CDR3 DNA reads TGTGCCAGTAAGACTAGCGGGAGTTACAATGAGCAGTTCTTC.